These T cell receptor beta chains were read from a single sample in a study of blood T cell repertoires in COVID-19. Repertoires were generated with immunoSEQ multiplex PCR, while TCRdb's copy carries only in-frame clones and drops some. The sample records about 190,000 clones, around three quarters being singletons. The sample comprised PBMCs or T cells enriched from blood (not recorded which). The receptors stem from a woman aged 45-65 years with acute COVID-19. Each CDR3 is given with its conserved first and last residue. The D gene is left open where the match is weak. Expanded clones get a size class; other rows say once, few or many, or leave the size out.

CDR3 DNA | CDR3 protein | clone size | D gene | J gene | V gene
TGTGCCAGCAGCTCCCTCAGGGGGGTGAACACTGAAGCTTTCTTT | CASSSLRGVNTEAFF | - | TRBD1 | TRBJ1-1 | TRBV7-9
TGTGCCAGCAGCCAACCCCAGGGGCTCGCCGGGGAGCTGTTTTTT | CASSQPQGLAGELFF | - | - | TRBJ2-2 | TRBV4-2
TGTGCCAGCAGACCTGCCAACAGGGGGCCTAATGAAAAACTGTTTTTT | CASRPANRGPNEKLFF | - | TRBD1 | TRBJ1-4 | TRBV5-5
TGTGCCAGCAGTGATGTGCGTCAGCCCCAGCATTTT | CASSDVRQPQHF | - | - | TRBJ1-5 | TRBV2
TGCGCCAGCAGCCATGGACAGGCCGACTATGGCTACACCTTC | CASSHGQADYGYTF | - | TRBD1 | TRBJ1-2 | TRBV5-1
TGTGCCAGCAGTGGCAGGGGTGGGCGGGCTAATGAAAAACTGTTTTTT | CASSGRGGRANEKLFF | few | - | TRBJ1-4 | TRBV2
TGTGCCAGCAGATGGGGGCCTAATTCACCCCTCCACTTT | CASRWGPNSPLHF | - | - | TRBJ1-6 | TRBV5-6
TGTGCCAGCAGCCCGGGGACACAGGAAAAACTGTTTTTT | CASSPGTQEKLFF | - | - | TRBJ1-4 | TRBV9
TGTGGAACCCGGTCGGGAAATAAGAACACTGAAGCTTTCTTT | CGTRSGNKNTEAFF | - | - | TRBJ1-1 | TRBV5-6
TGTGCCACTTCGACTAGCGGGGGCGGAGATACGCAGTATTTT | CATSTSGGGDTQYF | - | TRBD2 | TRBJ2-3 | TRBV24-1
TGTGCCAGCAGTTTATCTCCTCGTTACTATGGCTACACCTTC | CASSLSPRYYGYTF | - | - | TRBJ1-2 | TRBV27
TGTGCCAGCAGTTCTACGACAACCTACAATGAGCAGTTCTTC | CASSSTTTYNEQFF | - | - | TRBJ2-1 | TRBV6-5
TGCGCCAGCAGCCAAGCTGGGAGCGGGGGACTCACCCATACGCAGTATTTT | CASSQAGSGGLTHTQYF | - | TRBD2 | TRBJ2-3 | TRBV4-1
TGCGCCAGCAGCACCGGGACTAGCGGGGGGCCAGATACGCAGTATTTT | CASSTGTSGGPDTQYF | - | TRBD2 | TRBJ2-3 | TRBV5-1
TGTGCCAGCAGTTACCGGGGAGACGGCAATCAGCCCCAGCATTTT | CASSYRGDGNQPQHF | - | - | TRBJ1-5 | TRBV6-5
TGTGCCAGCAGTGTCTCGGCAACTAATGAAAAACTGTTTTTT | CASSVSATNEKLFF | - | - | TRBJ1-4 | TRBV25-1
TGTGCCAGCAGCCCAGAGGACAGGGGAGAGCCCCAGCATTTT | CASSPEDRGEPQHF | few | TRBD1 | TRBJ1-5 | TRBV3-1/TRBV3-2
TGCGCCAGCAGCTTAACGGGACTAGGGGGTCCCGGGGAGCTGTTTTTT | CASSLTGLGGPGELFF | - | TRBD2 | TRBJ2-2 | TRBV5-1
TGTGCCAGCAGCGTGACAGGCCTCAGGGACTATGGCTACACCTTC | CASSVTGLRDYGYTF | - | - | TRBJ1-2 | TRBV5-6
TGTGCCAGCAACCTACCGGGACAGGGGTACGAGACCCAGTACTTC | CASNLPGQGYETQYF | - | TRBD1 | TRBJ2-5 | TRBV3-1/TRBV3-2
TGTGCCACCAGCAGAGATAAGGGGGCGGGGGGCTACACCTTC | CATSRDKGAGGYTF | - | TRBD1 | TRBJ1-2 | TRBV15
TGTGCAAGTCGCCTGGGACAGAAGGTCGGTCAGCCCCAGCATTTT | CASRLGQKVGQPQHF | - | - | TRBJ1-5 | TRBV12-2
TGTGCCAGCAGCTTAATCTCGGCAGATACGCAGTATTTT | CASSLISADTQYF | - | - | TRBJ2-3 | TRBV11-2
TGTGCCAGTAGTATCTCCGGGACTAGCGGCAATGAGCAGTTCTTC | CASSISGTSGNEQFF | - | TRBD2 | TRBJ2-1 | TRBV19
TGTGCCAGCAGTTTTCGACAGGGGCGGGAAAAACTGTTTTTT | CASSFRQGREKLFF | - | TRBD1 | TRBJ1-4 | TRBV28
TGTGCCAGCAGTTACCGAGGCCGGGGGTTCTATGGCTACACCTTC | CASSYRGRGFYGYTF | - | - | TRBJ1-2 | TRBV6-2/TRBV6-3
TGCGCCAGCAGGGGACAGGGGCCCCTGAATGGCTACACCTTC | CASRGQGPLNGYTF | - | TRBD1 | TRBJ1-2 | TRBV4-1
TGTGCCAGCAGCTCCCAATCCTATGGCTACACCTTC | CASSSQSYGYTF | few | - | TRBJ1-2 | TRBV7-9
TGTGCCAGCCGGGACAGTCTCACAGATACGCAGTATTTT | CASRDSLTDTQYF | few | TRBD1 | TRBJ2-3 | TRBV28
TGTGCCAGCAGGAAAGGACAGGGTGGTGGCTACACCTTC | CASRKGQGGGYTF | - | TRBD1 | TRBJ1-2 | TRBV28
TGTGCCAGTAGGGGACAGGGCAGGCAGCCCCAGCATTTT | CASRGQGRQPQHF | - | TRBD1 | TRBJ1-5 | TRBV19
TGTGCCAGCAGCTGGACAGTTGGAAACACCATATATTTT | CASSWTVGNTIYF | - | - | TRBJ1-3 | TRBV12-3/TRBV12-4
TGTGCCAGCAGCCAAGACGCTAGCGGGGGGAGGAGGGCGTTCTTC | CASSQDASGGRRAFF | - | TRBD2 | TRBJ2-1 | TRBV4-2
TGTGCCAGCAGCTCCACTAGCGGGGGGGCCGGCGGGGAGCTGTTTTTT | CASSSTSGGAGGELFF | - | TRBD2 | TRBJ2-2 | TRBV7-9
TGTGCCAGCAGTGGGGGACTAGCGGGGTTTGAGCAGTTCTTC | CASSGGLAGFEQFF | - | TRBD2 | TRBJ2-1 | TRBV2
TGTGCCTCCAACCCCGACAGGGATGGCTCACCCCTCCACTTT | CASNPDRDGSPLHF | - | TRBD1 | TRBJ1-6 | TRBV19
TGTGCCAGCAGCCATCACTATGCCCTCCAAGAGACCCAGTACTTC | CASSHHYALQETQYF | - | - | TRBJ2-5 | TRBV27
TGCGCCAGCAGCTTGGGACTCTACCAAGAGACCCAGTACTTC | CASSLGLYQETQYF | - | - | TRBJ2-5 | TRBV5-1
TGTGCCAGCAGTTTTGAGGTACAAGAGACCCAGTACTTC | CASSFEVQETQYF | - | - | TRBJ2-5 | TRBV12-3/TRBV12-4
TGTGCCACGGTAGAGTTTTGGAGGGGCACTGAAGCTTTCTTT | CATVEFWRGTEAFF | - | - | TRBJ1-1 | TRBV6-5
TGTGCCAGCAGCTTAGGACCCTCTAGCGGCTACAATGAGCAGTTCTTC | CASSLGPSSGYNEQFF | - | TRBD2 | TRBJ2-1 | TRBV7-2
TGTGCCAGCAGTCAGGACAGGGCCCCTCCAAATGAGCAGTTCTTC | CASSQDRAPPNEQFF | - | TRBD1 | TRBJ2-1 | TRBV6-5
TGTGCCAGCAGCCCAAGCTGGGACAGGGACACCGGGGAGCTGTTTTTT | CASSPSWDRDTGELFF | many | TRBD1 | TRBJ2-2 | TRBV5-4
TGTGCCAGCTCGGCCCGACAACCGAGCTCCTACAATGAGCAGTTCTTC | CASSARQPSSYNEQFF | - | - | TRBJ2-1 | TRBV18
TGTGCCAGCAGGCAAAGGGGACTAGCGGGGGGGCTTAACACCGGGGAGCTGTTTTTT | CASRQRGLAGGLNTGELFF | - | TRBD2 | TRBJ2-2 | TRBV7-8
TGTGCCAGCAGTTTTTGGGGGACAGGGAATGGTCAGCCCCAGCATTTT | CASSFWGTGNGQPQHF | - | TRBD1 | TRBJ1-5 | TRBV28
TGTGCCACCAGCAGAGAACGCGTTTTCGATGCCCAGCATTTT | CATSRERVFDAQHF | - | - | TRBJ1-5 | TRBV15
TGCGCCAGCAGCCAAGGAGGGGGACACTCCTACAATGAGCAGTTCTTC | CASSQGGGHSYNEQFF | once | - | TRBJ2-1 | TRBV4-1
TGTGCCAGTTCAGAAACATCTCAAGAGACCCAGTACTTC | CASSETSQETQYF | few | - | TRBJ2-5 | TRBV19
TGTGCCAGCAGCCCGCGGCGGCGGAGCTCTGGAAACACCATATATTTT | CASSPRRRSSGNTIYF | - | - | TRBJ1-3 | TRBV2
TGTGCCAGCAGTGGCCCTTGGACAGGAAACTATGGCTACACCTTC | CASSGPWTGNYGYTF | - | TRBD1 | TRBJ1-2 | TRBV28